This entry concerns a single T cell receptor beta chain. CDR1 is SNHLY, CDR2 FYNNEI, per germline. The CDR3 is 14 amino acids. Trimming stripped 4 bases from V and 8 bases from J, with 14 bases between. The data were obtained in a study of T cell changes during pregnancy in multiple sclerosis. Data came from immunoSEQ multiplex PCR; TCRdb stores just in-frame clones and leaves some out. The sample consists of roughly 75,000 clones, approximately 89% of them appearing once. The V gene is TRBV2, the J gene TRBJ1-4; D call uncertain. The origin of this receptor is a female donor with multiple sclerosis, enrolled in a pregnancy study. Sequencing used peripheral blood, obtained before pregnancy. CDR3 loop: CASSVTIQAEKLFF. The DNA for the CDR3 is TGTGCCAGCAGTGTAACGATTCAGGCAGAAAAACTGTTTTTT. The full variable domain, completed using reference TRBV2 and TRBJ1-4, is EPEVTQTPSHQVTQMGQEVILRCVPISNHLYFYWYRQILGQKVEFLVSFYNNEISEKSEIFDDQFSVERPDGSNFTLKIRSTKLEDSAMYFCASSVTIQAEKLFFGSGTQLSVL.